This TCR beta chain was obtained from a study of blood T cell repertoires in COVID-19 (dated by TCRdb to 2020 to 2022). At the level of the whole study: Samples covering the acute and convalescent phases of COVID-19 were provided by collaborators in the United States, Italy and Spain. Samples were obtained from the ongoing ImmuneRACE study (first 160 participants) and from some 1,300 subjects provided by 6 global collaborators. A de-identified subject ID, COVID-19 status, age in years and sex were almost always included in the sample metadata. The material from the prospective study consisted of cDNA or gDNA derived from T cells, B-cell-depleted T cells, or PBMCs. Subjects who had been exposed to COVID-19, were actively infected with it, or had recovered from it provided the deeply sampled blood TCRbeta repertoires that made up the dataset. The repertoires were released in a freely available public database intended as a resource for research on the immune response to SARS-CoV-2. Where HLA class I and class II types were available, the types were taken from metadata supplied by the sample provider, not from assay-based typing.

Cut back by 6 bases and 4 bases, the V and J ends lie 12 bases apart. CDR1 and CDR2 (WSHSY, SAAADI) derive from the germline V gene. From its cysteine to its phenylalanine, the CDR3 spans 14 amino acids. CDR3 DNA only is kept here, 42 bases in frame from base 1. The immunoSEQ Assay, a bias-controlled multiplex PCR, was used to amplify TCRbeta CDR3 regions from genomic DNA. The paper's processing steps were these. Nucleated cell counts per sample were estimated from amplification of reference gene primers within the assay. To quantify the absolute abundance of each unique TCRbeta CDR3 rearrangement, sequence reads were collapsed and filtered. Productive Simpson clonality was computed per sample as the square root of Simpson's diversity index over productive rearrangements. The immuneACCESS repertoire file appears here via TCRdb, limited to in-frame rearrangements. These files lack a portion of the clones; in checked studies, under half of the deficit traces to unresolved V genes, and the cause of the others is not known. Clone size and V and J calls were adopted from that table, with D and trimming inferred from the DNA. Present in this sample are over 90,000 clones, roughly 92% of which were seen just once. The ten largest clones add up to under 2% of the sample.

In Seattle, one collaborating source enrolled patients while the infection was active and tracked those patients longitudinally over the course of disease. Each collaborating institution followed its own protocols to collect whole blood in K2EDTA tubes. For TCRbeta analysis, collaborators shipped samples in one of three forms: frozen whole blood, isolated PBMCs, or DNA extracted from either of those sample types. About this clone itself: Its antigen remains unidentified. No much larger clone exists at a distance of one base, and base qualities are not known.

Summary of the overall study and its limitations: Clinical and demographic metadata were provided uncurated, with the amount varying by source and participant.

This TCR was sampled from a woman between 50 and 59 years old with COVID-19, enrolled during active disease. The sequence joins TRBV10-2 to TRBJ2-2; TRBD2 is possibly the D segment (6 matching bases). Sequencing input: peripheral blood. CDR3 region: CASRRGSGTGELFF. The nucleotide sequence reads TGCGCCAGCAGACGGGGGAGCGGCACCGGGGAGCTGTTTTTT.